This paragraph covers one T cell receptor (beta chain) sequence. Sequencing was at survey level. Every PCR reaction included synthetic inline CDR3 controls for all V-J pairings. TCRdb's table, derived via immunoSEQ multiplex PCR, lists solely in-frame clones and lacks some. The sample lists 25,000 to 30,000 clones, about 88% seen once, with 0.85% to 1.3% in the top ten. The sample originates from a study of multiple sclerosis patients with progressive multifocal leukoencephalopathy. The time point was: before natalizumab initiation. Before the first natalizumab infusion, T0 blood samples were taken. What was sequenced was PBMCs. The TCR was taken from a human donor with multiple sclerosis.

In DNA form, the CDR3 reads TGTGCCAGCAGCCCAGGGGGGAGCACAGATACGCAGTATTTT. Translated: CASSPGGSTDTQYF. J is TRBJ2-3 and V is TRBV7-9; TRBD1 might be the D (7 bases). Germline assignment: CDR1 SEHNR and CDR2 FQNEAQ (reference sequence). Trimming pared 5 bases from V and 0 bases from J, leaving 9 bases between. The CDR3 has 14 amino acids. Filled out from reference TRBV7-9 and TRBJ2-3, the complete variable domain reads DTGVSQNPRHKITKRGQNVTFRCDPISEHNRLYWYRQTLGQGPEFLTYFQNEAQLEKSRLLSDRFSAERPKGSFSTLEIQRTEQGDSAMYLCASSPGGSTDTQYFGPGTRLTVL.